This T cell receptor (beta chain) comes out of a study of T cell responses to AZD1222 COVID-19 vaccine (dated by TCRdb to about 2021). Notes on the research overall: AZD1222 recipients given second doses at about 4 weeks or at about 12 weeks were pooled, since spike-specific TCR depth and breadth were not found to differ between the two schedules. A total of approximately 230 trial participants underwent TCR sequencing, of whom around 200 received two doses of AZD1222 and 26 received two doses of the MenACWY control vaccine. Trial participants were enrolled by age into 18-55, 56-69 and 70-plus year subgroups, with around 150, 28 and 57 TCR-sequenced participants respectively.

Only one count was recorded for this clone. This clone's antigen is unknown. Base qualities are not provided; no much larger clone lies one nucleotide away. V is clipped by 4 bases and J by 6 bases, and the sequence between their germline boundaries is 18 bases long. The CDR3 covers 16 residues, taking in both the cysteine and the phenylalanine. The kept DNA is CDR3 alone, 48 bases in frame from the first base. The germline V gene encodes CDR1 KGHDR and CDR2 SFDVKD. Reading the label with the study, this specimen's time point is: baseline before first vaccination. Samples from vaccinated people were obtained from the UK trials COV001 and COV002, which included a single-blind randomized controlled phase 2/3 trial of AZD1222 (ChAdOx1 nCoV-19) in healthy adults. For TCRbeta chain sequencing, PBMC samples were collected from trial participants at day 0 and at day 28 after the second dose. The CDR3 regions of human TCRbeta chains were analyzed by immunosequencing. In the authors' own workflow: TCRs in the repertoires were compared against a reference library of SARS-CoV-2-specific TCRs that had been generated with the MIRA antigen-specificity platform. Breadth meant the fraction of unique TCRs that were SARS-CoV-2-associated, whereas depth meant the fraction of total T cells that were SARS-CoV-2-associated. Using the MIRA data, each spike-specific TCR was mapped to the spike region that the TCR reacts to and placed in a CD4 or CD8 class. Log10-transformed breadth and depth values were compared by one-way ANOVA with Sidak's multiple comparisons tests. The source is immuneACCESS, and TCRdb retained only in-frame sequences with V and J called. Part of the clones is not carried over; for the studies checked, unresolved V genes explain less than half of this, and the remainder is unexplained. Clonal size and the V and J genes are those of that table, whereas D and trimming came from the DNA. The sample contains under 150,000 clones, over 85% of them found a single time. Clones ranked in the top ten supply under 9% of the sample.

On the study overall, not on this receptor specifically: No day 14 peak-response samples were available, so repertoires were characterized only after the peak T cell response. Reportedly, almost half of the unique spike-specific TCRs recognized epitopes lying outside the regions that are mutated in the B.1.351 and B.1.1.7 variants. Conclusions about previously exposed vaccinees are limited, since just a handful of AZD1222 recipients were seropositive for SARS-CoV-2 at baseline. In the small 56-69-year group, the increase in depth fell short of significance, most likely because of low power. After two AZD1222 doses, spike-specific TCR breadth and depth were significantly higher than at day 0 and than in MenACWY recipients. Vaccine-associated CD4 TCRs spanned the whole spike protein, with dominant responses in regions 160-218 and 743-854. Most participants were white British and females outnumbered males, and the authors suggested that clonal diversity may have been underestimated.

The specimen was peripheral blood, collected on day 0 of AZD1222 vaccination. The source of this sequence is an adult in good health. The chain was built from TRBV24-1 and TRBJ2-1; the D element might be TRBD1 or TRBD2, as each aligns at 5 bases. The DNA sequence is as follows: TGTGCCACCAGTGACCCTACTGGGGGAATGGTCAATGAGCAGTTCTTC. This is translated as CATSDPTGGMVNEQFF.